This T cell receptor beta chain was recovered during a study of T cells in Graves' hyperthyroidism and ophthalmopathy. RNA transcripts yielded amplified TCR beta CDR3 regions. Using the HTBI primer set, a first-round RT-PCR was run on the TCR CDR3. TCRdb re-analysed the multiplex PCR reads in MiXCR, keeping a single row per CDR3 protein. Of roughly 640,000 distinct CDR3 sequences in the sample, approximately 15% were seen once. Per the germline V gene, CDR1 is SQVTM and CDR2 is ANQGSEA. The CDR3 is 13 amino acids. The V end lost 5 bases, the J end lost 1 base, and 11 bases lay between the germline ends.

The sequenced material came from blood. The receptor was derived from a woman aged 40 to 49 with Graves' ophthalmopathy. The V gene is TRBV29-1, the J gene TRBJ2-5; no definite D call. The CDR3 here is CSVRQLAQETQYF. The CDR3, as DNA: TGCAGCGTTCGCCAGTTGGCCCAAGAGACCCAGTACTTC.